This record covers a single T cell receptor (beta chain). What it recognizes is unknown. This sample was taken from a study of T-cell reconstitution after alpha-beta-depleted transplantation in children. Regarding the study as a whole: It was newly produced T cells that mostly accounted for T-cell counts and diversity one year after transplant.

Trimming at V came to 6 bases and at J to 2 bases, leaving 7 bases not matched to a gene. The CDR3 covers 15 residues. Germline V lookup: CDR1 MNHEY, CDR2 SVGEGT. Unique molecular identifiers were incorporated into the prepared TCRbeta library. A single record per CDR3 protein comes from TCRdb applying MiXCR to the PCR reads. The top ten clones hold approximately 14% of a sample with around 500,000 distinct CDR3 sequences, roughly 23% of them seen once. This TCR was recovered from a boy in the first two years of life who had a stem cell transplant for acute myeloid leukemia, so the T cells may come from the graft donor. The sequencing used PBMCs, mostly from graft donor cells, collected 360 days after TCRalphabeta/CD19-depleted stem cell transplant. The chain joins TRBV6-2 or TRBV6-3 to TRBJ2-1; TRBD2 agrees at 7 bases. The CDR3 nucleotides are TGTGCCAGCAGACGGGTTAGCGGGCCCTACAATGAGCAGTTCTTC. This encodes CASRRVSGPYNEQFF.